The 27 T cell receptor beta chains presented below share a single source sample, sequenced in a study of blood T cell repertoires in COVID-19. TCRdb keeps only in-frame clones here, not all; method: immunoSEQ multiplex PCR. In the table there are roughly 96,000 clones, about 81% of which are singletons. The sample taken for sequencing was peripheral blood. These receptors all come from a man older than 75 with acute or convalescent COVID-19.

The chain uses TRBV29-1 and TRBJ2-2; possibly TRBD2 for D (5 bases). Trimming left V 7 bases short and J 7 bases short, with 13 bases between. The CDR3 totals 12 residues. Germline V gene sequence: CDR1 SQVTM, CDR2 ANQGSEA. The CDR3 bases are TGCAGCGCAGGACTTCTCGACGGGGAGCTGTTTTTT. The encoded protein is CSAGLLDGELFF.

This chain uses TRBV19 with TRBJ2-3; D remains unclear. Trimming took 10 bases from V and 4 from J, leaving 9 bases between them. CDR3 size: 11 residues. Germline assignment: CDR1 LNHDA and CDR2 SQIVND (reference sequence). CDR3 in amino acids: CATALADTQYF. CDR3 nucleotide sequence: TGTGCCACGGCCCTAGCAGATACGCAGTATTTT. The whole variable domain, remainder taken from reference TRBV19 and TRBJ2-3, is DGGITQSPKYLFRKEGQNVTLSCEQNLNHDAMYWYRQDPGQGLRLIYYSQIVNDFQKGDIAEGYSVSREKKESFPLTVTSAQKNPTAFYLCATALADTQYFGPGTRLTVL.

The V call is TRBV19, the J call TRBJ1-2; D is undetermined. Trimming took off 7 bases at V and 0 bases at J, with 9 bases between the two ends. In germline, CDR1 is LNHDA, CDR2 SQIVND (reference sequence). The CDR3 extends over 13 amino acids. This CDR3 is CASTMGANYGYTF. In DNA, the CDR3 is TGTGCCAGTACTATGGGAGCTAACTATGGCTACACCTTC. Combining the CDR3 with reference TRBV19 and TRBJ1-2 gives the whole variable domain DGGITQSPKYLFRKEGQNVTLSCEQNLNHDAMYWYRQDPGQGLRLIYYSQIVNDFQKGDIAEGYSVSREKKESFPLTVTSAQKNPTAFYLCASTMGANYGYTFGSGTRLTVV.

The chain couples TRBV6-2 or TRBV6-3 to TRBJ1-5; D unclear. V lost 1 base, J lost 1 base, and 5 bases lay in between. Germline V CDR1 and CDR2: MNHEY, SVGEGT. CDR3 length: 14 residues. The CDR3 loop is CASSYFVSNQPQHF. The DNA for the CDR3 is TGTGCCAGCAGTTACTTCGTAAGCAATCAGCCCCAGCATTTT.

In this sample, this clone turned up a few times. The chain combines TRBV12-3 or TRBV12-4 with TRBJ1-3; D unclear. The V end was cut by 7 bases, the J end by 4 bases, with 5 bases between. The CDR3 runs 11 residues. The CDR3 protein is CASTRGNTIYF. CDR3 bases: TGTGCCAGCACCAGAGGAAACACCATATATTTT.

This clone was counted a single time. This sequence joins TRBV4-1 and TRBJ1-6; D is ambiguous. This CDR3 region has 15 residues. Per the germline V gene, CDR1 is MGHRA and CDR2 is YSYEKL. The V end was cut by 3 bases, the J end by 10 bases, with 16 bases between. The CDR3 spells CASSQGWRTGSPLHF. CDR3 coding DNA: TGCGCCAGCAGCCAGGGGTGGAGGACGGGGTCACCCCTCCACTTT.

CDR3 in amino acids: CASSVGVGGQETQYF. The DNA of the CDR3 is TGTGCCAGCAGCGTAGGAGTTGGGGGGCAAGAGACCCAGTACTTC. This chain connects TRBV9 to TRBJ2-5; possible D gene TRBD2, 6 bases. Germline assignment: CDR1 SGDLS and CDR2 YYNGEE. V shed 0 bases and J shed 2 bases, with 11 bases lying between them. There are 15 residues in the CDR3.

The rearrangement links TRBV28 to TRBJ2-2, with 7 bases identical to TRBD1. The CDR3 totals 15 residues. V shed 2 bases and J 5 bases; nucleotides not matched to a gene: 5. Germline CDR1 MDHEN, CDR2 SYDVKM. The CDR3, as DNA: TGTGCCAGCAGTTTAGGGACAGCAGAGACCGGGGAGCTGTTTTTT. This gives the protein CASSLGTAETGELFF. The entire variable domain, with the rest obtained from reference TRBV28 and TRBJ2-2, is as follows: DVKVTQSSRYLVKRTGEKVFLECVQDMDHENMFWYRQDPGLGLRLIYFSYDVKMKEKGDIPEGYSVSREKKERFSLILESASTNQTSMYLCASSLGTAETGELFFGEGSRLTVL.

CDR3 in amino acids: CASTPLLATADTQYF. The DNA for the CDR3 is TGTGCCAGCACCCCTCTACTAGCAACGGCAGATACGCAGTATTTT. The chain is built from TRBV6-2 or TRBV6-3 and TRBJ2-3; D is possibly TRBD2 (6 bases). The germline V and J ends were trimmed by 7 bases and 4 bases, with 18 bases remaining between them. CDR3 length equals 15 residues. Germline CDR1 is MNHEY and CDR2 is SVGEGT.

The rearrangement uses TRBV7-6 and TRBJ2-6; D is unresolved. Germline V gene data show CDR1 as SGHVS and CDR2 as FNYEAQ. The V and J ends lost 2 bases and 0 bases respectively, with 5 bases between them. The CDR3 has 15 amino acids. DNA of the CDR3: TGTGCCAGCAGCTTACGCAGCTCTGGGGCCAACGTCCTGACTTTC. Translating it yields CASSLRSSGANVLTF.

This chain's CDR3 is CASSQDWGQGARQPQHF. As DNA, the CDR3 is TGCGCCAGCAGCCAAGATTGGGGACAGGGGGCAAGACAGCCCCAGCATTTT. The chain couples TRBV4-1 to TRBJ1-5, with 12 bases matching TRBD1. Trimming took 0 bases from V and 7 from J; bases not matched to a gene: 7. The germline V gene encodes CDR1 MGHRA and CDR2 YSYEKL. The CDR3 consists of 17 residues.

This clone was seen once. This chain connects TRBV28 to TRBJ1-3; 7 bases align to TRBD1. V shed 6 bases and J 0 bases; nucleotides not matched to a gene: 8. Germline-derived CDR1 and CDR2 are MDHEN and SYDVKM. The CDR3 covers 16 residues. The CDR3: CASSTRDRLSGNTIYF. CDR3 bases: TGTGCCAGCAGCACCCGGGACAGACTCTCTGGAAACACCATATATTTT.

The genes are TRBV7-2 and TRBJ2-7; 7 nucleotides line up with TRBD1. This CDR3 has 14 amino acids. V shed 4 bases and J 3 bases; nucleotides not matched to a gene: 6. CDR1 and CDR2 from the germline V gene are SGHTA and FQGNSA. CDR3: CASSYGTVGYEQYF. DNA for the CDR3: TGTGCCAGCAGCTATGGGACAGTCGGCTACGAGCAGTACTTC.

The V and J genes are TRBV5-1 and TRBJ1-5, with D perhaps matching TRBD1 (5 bases). Germline CDR1 is SGHRS and CDR2 is YFSETQ. The CDR3 runs 15 residues. V was trimmed by 0 bases and J by 2 bases, leaving 9 bases between them. The CDR3 here is CASSLVPGGNQPQHF. The CDR3 nucleotides read TGCGCCAGCAGCTTGGTCCCGGGGGGCAATCAGCCCCAGCATTTT. Based on the CDR3 plus reference TRBV5-1 and TRBJ1-5, the full variable domain is KAGVTQTPRYLIKTRGQQVTLSCSPISGHRSVSWYQQTPGQGLQFLFEYFSETQRNKGNFPGRFSGRQFSNSRSEMNVSTLELGDSALYLCASSLVPGGNQPQHFGDGTRLSIL.

The rearrangement links TRBV4-3 to TRBJ2-1; 9 nucleotides agree with TRBD1. The CDR3 is 17 amino acids. Per germline, CDR1 LGHNA and CDR2 YSLEER. With 1 base clipped from V and 2 bases from J, the junction kept 6 bases outside the gene matches. This CDR3 is CASSQGYWTGAYNEQFF. In DNA, the CDR3 is TGCGCCAGCAGCCAAGGGTATTGGACAGGGGCCTACAATGAGCAGTTCTTC.

This rearrangement joins TRBV5-1 to TRBJ2-1, with unresolved D. The length of the CDR3 is 12 residues. Germline loops: CDR1 SGHRS, CDR2 YFSETQ. The V end was cut by 4 bases, the J end by 10 bases, with 12 bases between. The CDR3 is CASSLSRQEQFF. CDR3 coding DNA: TGCGCCAGCAGCCTTAGCCGCCAGGAGCAGTTCTTC. The whole variable domain, filled in from reference TRBV5-1 and TRBJ2-1, reads KAGVTQTPRYLIKTRGQQVTLSCSPISGHRSVSWYQQTPGQGLQFLFEYFSETQRNKGNFPGRFSGRQFSNSRSEMNVSTLELGDSALYLCASSLSRQEQFFGPGTRLTVL.

This clone has only one observation. The rearrangement uses TRBV28 and TRBJ1-2; D gene ambiguous. V dropped 5 bases and J dropped 6 bases, with 10 bases sitting between them. This CDR3 has 12 residues. Germline loops: CDR1 MDHEN, CDR2 SYDVKM. The CDR3 sequence: CASSTSGHGYTF. The CDR3 nucleotides read TGTGCCAGCAGTACGAGCGGGCATGGCTACACCTTC.

The V and J genes are TRBV14 and TRBJ1-2; D might be TRBD1 (5 bases). The V end lost 0 bases, the J end lost 8 bases, and 19 bases lay between the germline ends. This CDR3 is built from 16 residues. Germline V gene lookup returns CDR1 SGHDN and CDR2 FVKESK. The chain's CDR3 is CASSQDLRTSMRGYTF. CDR3 sequence (DNA): TGTGCCAGCAGCCAAGATCTTCGGACATCAATGAGAGGCTACACCTTC.

The chain recombines TRBV6-2 or TRBV6-3 with TRBJ2-3, with 9 bases fitting TRBD2. Germline loops: CDR1 MNHEY, CDR2 SVGEGT. After removal of 7 bases from V and 2 bases from J, the junction contained 13 bases not matched to a gene. The CDR3 is 17 amino acids. CDR3 bases: TGTGCCAGCACCCCCATCGGGCTAGCGGGGTTCACAGATACGCAGTATTTT. The encoded protein is CASTPIGLAGFTDTQYF.

This clone was seen only a few times. The chain joins TRBV6-5 to TRBJ1-3; D ambiguous. CDR1 and CDR2 from the germline V gene are MNHEY and SVGAGI. The V end lost 6 bases, the J end lost 0 bases, and 9 bases lay between the germline ends. CDR3 size: 14 residues. This CDR3 is CASSPGPSGNTIYF. CDR3 in DNA: TGTGCCAGCAGCCCGGGTCCCTCTGGAAACACCATATATTTT.

V and J are TRBV11-3 and TRBJ2-1; 7 bases agree with TRBD1. After removal of 5 bases from V and 9 bases from J, the junction contained 10 bases not matched to a gene. The CDR3 runs 14 residues. Germline V gene lookup returns CDR1 SGHNT and CDR2 YENEEA. The CDR3 loop reads CASSLSDREGEQFF. CDR3 bases: TGTGCCAGCAGCCTATCTGACAGGGAAGGTGAGCAGTTCTTC.

The chain is built from TRBV2 and TRBJ2-4; tentative D call: TRBD2 (6 bases). Trimming stripped 7 bases from V and 5 bases from J, with 12 bases between. The length of the CDR3 is 13 residues. Germline V CDR1 and CDR2: SNHLY, FYNNEI. For the CDR3, the DNA is TGTGCCAGCACTGGCGGGGTTGAAAACATTCAGTACTTC. Translating gives CASTGGVENIQYF.

J is TRBJ1-5 and V is TRBV5-4, with D maybe TRBD1 (5 bases). Trimming stripped 4 bases from V and 7 bases from J, with 15 bases between. There are 14 residues in the CDR3. CDR1 is SGHNT, CDR2 YYREEE, per germline (reference sequence). CDR3 in amino acids: CASSRWGVRQPQHF. The DNA of the CDR3 is TGTGCCAGCAGCCGCTGGGGGGTTAGACAGCCCCAGCATTTT.

The chain is built from TRBV28 and TRBJ1-1; tentative D call: TRBD1 (5 bases). The CDR3 loop spans 15 amino acids. Germline CDR1 is MDHEN and CDR2 is SYDVKM. The V and J ends lost 7 bases and 0 bases respectively, with 15 bases between them. The CDR3 here is CASMGRGTMNTEAFF. In nucleotides, the CDR3 is TGTGCCAGCATGGGGCGCGGAACGATGAACACTGAAGCTTTCTTT.

The V gene is TRBV11-3, the J gene TRBJ1-1; D remains ambiguous. The germline CDR1 and CDR2 sequences are SGHNT and YENEEA. This CDR3 region has 12 residues. With 5 bases removed from V and 1 base from J, the gap between germline ends came to 5 bases. The CDR3 bases are TGTGCCAGCAGCCCGCGGAACACTGAAGCTTTCTTT. This codes for CASSPRNTEAFF.

The V gene is TRBV28, the J gene TRBJ2-2, with 8 positions matching TRBD2. The junction had 6 bases not matched to a gene; V was cut back by 2 bases and J by 7 bases. The CDR3 has 15 amino acids. The germline gives CDR1 MDHEN, CDR2 SYDVKM. In DNA, the CDR3 is TGTGCCAGCAGTTTAAGCGGGGGAGCAGGCGGGGAGCTGTTTTTT. Its translation: CASSLSGGAGGELFF. Full variable domain (remainder filled in from reference TRBV28 and TRBJ2-2): DVKVTQSSRYLVKRTGEKVFLECVQDMDHENMFWYRQDPGLGLRLIYFSYDVKMKEKGDIPEGYSVSREKKERFSLILESASTNQTSMYLCASSLSGGAGGELFFGEGSRLTVL.

The rearrangement uses TRBV28 and TRBJ1-1, with a possible D match to TRBD1 (5 bases). V was cut by 3 bases and J by 4 bases, with 12 bases left in between. The CDR3 length is 14 residues. The V gene's germline CDR1 is MDHEN and CDR2 SYDVKM. The CDR3: CASSLYDRPTEAFF. CDR3 DNA: TGTGCCAGCAGTTTGTACGACAGACCCACTGAAGCTTTCTTT.